This TCR beta chain derives from a study of cytomegalovirus exposure and HLA in healthy donors. Unmatched junction bases numbered 6, after V lost 0 bases and J lost 5 bases. Germline lookup yields CDR1 ENHRY and CDR2 SYGVKD. This CDR3 has 16 residues. Vbeta (60) and Jbeta (13) primers were used in the PCR. The repertoire was sequenced with immunoSEQ multiplex PCR; TCRdb's copy has only in-frame clones and lacks some. The data show 150,000 to 200,000 clones, approximately 84% seen once. The material sequenced was PBMCs. This chain connects TRBV10-3 to TRBJ2-3, with 9 positions matching TRBD2. The sequence derives from a female donor in good health and CMV-seronegative. CDR3 residues: CAISESMGLAGDTQYF. DNA of the CDR3: TGTGCCATCAGTGAGTCTATGGGACTAGCTGGAGATACGCAGTATTTT.